A selection of T cell receptor beta chains follows, all from one sample in a study of blood T cell repertoires in COVID-19. Profiled with immunoSEQ multiplex PCR; TCRdb holds only in-frame clones, not every one. This sample has fewer than 30,000 clones; 75% to 95% occur once, and the top ten carry approximately 16%. The sample consisted of peripheral blood. The source is a human donor with active COVID-19. The donor label of this sample is uncertain. Both conserved end residues are part of each CDR3. D genes are given only for firm matches. Size values are once, few and many counts, or a class for expanded clones, and some rows have none.

>TRBJ2-7|TRBV6-2/TRBV6-3|.|once
CASSFRDTNYEQYF
TGTGCCAGCAGTTTCCGGGACACCAACTACGAGCAGTACTTC
>TRBJ2-1|TRBV6-5|.|.
CASSYLHRQYNEQFF
TGTGCCAGCAGTTATTTGCATCGACAGTACAATGAGCAGTTCTTC
>TRBJ2-5|TRBV5-1|TRBD2|.
CASSLTPLTSWETQYF
TGCGCCAGCAGCTTGACTCCCCTGACTAGCTGGGAGACCCAGTACTTC
>TRBJ1-1|TRBV6-5|.|.
CASSYSNGRGFTEAFF
TGTGCCAGCAGTTACTCGAATGGTAGGGGGTTCACTGAAGCTTTCTTT
>TRBJ2-7|TRBV27|.|once
CASSFSDSGYEQYF
TGTGCCAGCAGTTTTTCGGACTCAGGCTACGAGCAGTACTTC
>TRBJ2-2|TRBV11-2|.|.
CASSPREQLNSGELFF
TGTGCCAGCAGCCCGCGGGAACAGCTTAATTCCGGGGAGCTGTTTTTT
>TRBJ2-2|TRBV27|.|.
CASSLVLAGLSTGELFF
TGTGCCAGCAGTTTGGTGCTGGCAGGGCTCAGCACCGGGGAGCTGTTTTTT
>TRBJ1-6|TRBV7-6|.|.
CASSLFSGSYNSPLHF
TGTGCCAGCAGCTTATTTTCGGGGTCCTATAATTCACCCCTCCACTTT
>TRBJ1-1|TRBV11-1|.|.
CASSLVPGTEAFF
TGTGCCAGCAGCTTAGTCCCGGGCACTGAAGCTTTCTTT
>TRBJ1-5|TRBV18|TRBD1|.
CASSMGQLNQPQHF
TGTGCCAGCTCAATGGGACAGCTCAATCAGCCCCAGCATTTT
>TRBJ1-5|TRBV18|TRBD1|.
CASSPPGQNSNQPQHF
TGTGCCAGCTCACCACCGGGACAGAATAGCAATCAGCCCCAGCATTTT
>TRBJ2-5|TRBV2|TRBD2|.
CASSEVAGASETQYF
TGTGCCAGCAGTGAGGTAGCGGGGGCCTCTGAGACCCAGTACTTC
>TRBJ2-5|TRBV7-2|TRBD1|.
CASSPDRGPRPQYF
TGTGCCAGCAGCCCGGACAGGGGGCCTAGGCCCCAGTACTTC
>TRBJ2-4|TRBV7-2|.|.
CASSLGADIAKNIQYF
TGTGCCAGCAGCTTAGGGGCTGACATAGCCAAAAACATTCAGTACTTC
>TRBJ2-7|TRBV7-9|TRBD1|.
CASSITGTGRYEQYF
TGTGCCAGCAGCATCACCGGGACAGGGCGCTACGAGCAGTACTTC
>TRBJ2-1|TRBV6-2/TRBV6-3|TRBD2|.
CASSAHGLAGRNNEQFF
TGTGCCAGCAGTGCTCACGGACTAGCGGGCCGGAACAATGAGCAGTTCTTC
>TRBJ2-7|TRBV11-1|.|.
CASSFQYEQYF
TGTGCCAGCAGCTTCCAATACGAGCAGTACTTC
>TRBJ1-3|TRBV4-3|TRBD1|.
CASSHGTAGNTIYF
TGCGCCAGCAGCCATGGGACAGCCGGAAACACCATATATTTT
>TRBJ1-2|TRBV12-3/TRBV12-4|.|.
CASSQTSNYGYTF
TGTGCCAGCAGTCAGACATCAAACTATGGCTACACCTTC
>TRBJ2-1|TRBV5-4|.|few
CASSLVVVSSYNEQFF
TGTGCCAGCAGCTTGGTAGTCGTGAGCTCCTACAATGAGCAGTTCTTC
>TRBJ2-5|TRBV9|TRBD2|once
CASSVGSSGVETQYF
TGTGCCAGCAGCGTAGGGTCCAGCGGGGTAGAGACCCAGTACTTC
>TRBJ2-7|TRBV5-6|.|.
CASSLLEQGSEQYF
TGTGCCAGCAGCTTGTTGGAACAGGGTTCCGAGCAGTACTTC
>TRBJ1-4|TRBV27|TRBD1|.
CASSSTTGGGWEKLFF
TGTGCCAGCAGCTCAACAACAGGGGGCGGCTGGGAAAAACTGTTTTTT
>TRBJ2-2|TRBV4-2|.|once
CASSQDQQGNTGELFF
TGTGCCAGCAGCCAAGATCAACAGGGGAACACCGGGGAGCTGTTTTTT
>TRBJ2-2|TRBV27|TRBD2|.
CASSLAGGTNTGELFF
TGTGCCAGCAGTTTAGCGGGAGGGACGAACACCGGGGAGCTGTTTTTT
>TRBJ2-7|TRBV11-2|TRBD1|once
CASSSHDVGQGAPLEQYF
TGTGCCAGCAGCTCTCACGACGTAGGGCAGGGGGCCCCCCTCGAGCAGTACTTC
>TRBJ2-7|TRBV10-1|.|.
CASSDQYSSYEQYF
TGCGCCAGCAGTGACCAGTACAGCTCCTACGAGCAGTACTTC
>TRBJ2-5|TRBV3-1/TRBV3-2|.|.
CASSQGGSPQGTQYF
TGTGCCAGCAGCCAGGGGGGTAGCCCCCAAGGGACCCAGTACTTC
>TRBJ1-5|TRBV10-3|.|.
CAISEGTGLNQPQHF
TGTGCCATCAGTGAAGGCACAGGGCTAAATCAGCCCCAGCATTTT
>TRBJ1-2|TRBV27|TRBD1|.
CASRSSGGHYGYTF
TGTGCCAGCCGATCCTCAGGGGGCCACTATGGCTACACCTTC
>TRBJ1-4|TRBV5-1|TRBD1|.
CASSRGTGEEKLFF
TGCGCCAGCAGCCGCGGGACAGGGGAGGAAAAACTGTTTTTT